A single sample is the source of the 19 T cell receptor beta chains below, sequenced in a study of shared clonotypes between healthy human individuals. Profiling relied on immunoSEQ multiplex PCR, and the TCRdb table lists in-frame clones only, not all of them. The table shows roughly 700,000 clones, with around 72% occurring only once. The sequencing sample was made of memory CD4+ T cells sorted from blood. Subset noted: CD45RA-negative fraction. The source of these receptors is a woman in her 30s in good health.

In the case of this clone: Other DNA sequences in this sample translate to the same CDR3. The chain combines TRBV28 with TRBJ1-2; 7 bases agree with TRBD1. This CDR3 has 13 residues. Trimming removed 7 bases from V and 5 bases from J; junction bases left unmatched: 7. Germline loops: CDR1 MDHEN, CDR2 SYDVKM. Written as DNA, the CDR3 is TGTGCCAGCACCCCGGGACAGCTTTATGGCTACACCTTC. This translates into CASTPGQLYGYTF.

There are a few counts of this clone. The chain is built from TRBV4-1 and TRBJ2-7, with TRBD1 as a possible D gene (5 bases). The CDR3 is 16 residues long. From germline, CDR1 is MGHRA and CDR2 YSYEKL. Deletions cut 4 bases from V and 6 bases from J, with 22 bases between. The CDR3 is CASSPAGRYRFSEQYF. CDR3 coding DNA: TGCGCCAGCAGCCCAGCAGGCCGGTACAGGTTCTCCGAGCAGTACTTC.

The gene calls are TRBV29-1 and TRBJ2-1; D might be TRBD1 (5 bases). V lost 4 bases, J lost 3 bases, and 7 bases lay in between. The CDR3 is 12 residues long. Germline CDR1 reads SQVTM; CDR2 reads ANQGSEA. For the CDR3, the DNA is TGCAGCGTTGCCAGGGACTACAATGAGCAGTTCTTC. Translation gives CSVARDYNEQFF.

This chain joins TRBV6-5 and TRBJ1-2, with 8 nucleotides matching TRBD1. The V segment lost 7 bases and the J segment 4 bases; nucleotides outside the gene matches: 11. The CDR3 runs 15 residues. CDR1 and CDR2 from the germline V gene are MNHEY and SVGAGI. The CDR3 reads CASTQRRGQGYGYTF. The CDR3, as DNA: TGTGCCAGCACCCAACGGAGAGGACAGGGCTATGGCTACACCTTC.

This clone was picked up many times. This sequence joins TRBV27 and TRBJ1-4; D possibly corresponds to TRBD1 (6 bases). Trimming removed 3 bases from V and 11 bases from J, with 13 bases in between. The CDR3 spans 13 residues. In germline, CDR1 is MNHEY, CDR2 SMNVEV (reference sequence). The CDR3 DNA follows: TGTGCCAGCAGTTTTGACTCAAGGGGGAAACTGTTTTTT. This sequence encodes CASSFDSRGKLFF.

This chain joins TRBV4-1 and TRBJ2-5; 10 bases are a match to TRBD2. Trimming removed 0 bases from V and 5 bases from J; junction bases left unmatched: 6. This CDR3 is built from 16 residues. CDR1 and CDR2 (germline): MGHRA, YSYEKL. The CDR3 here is CASSQDYSGRLETQYF. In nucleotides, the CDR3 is TGCGCCAGCAGCCAAGATTATAGCGGGAGGTTGGAGACCCAGTACTTC.

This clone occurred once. The CDR3 loop is CASSLRGGVNTEAFF. The CDR3 DNA is TGTGCCAGCAGCCTTAGGGGGGGCGTGAACACTGAAGCTTTCTTT. The V call is TRBV9, the J call TRBJ1-1, with a tentative D call TRBD1 (6 bases). V dropped 4 bases and J dropped 0 bases, with 13 bases sitting between them. This CDR3 has 15 residues. The germline CDR1 and CDR2 sequences are SGDLS and YYNGEE.

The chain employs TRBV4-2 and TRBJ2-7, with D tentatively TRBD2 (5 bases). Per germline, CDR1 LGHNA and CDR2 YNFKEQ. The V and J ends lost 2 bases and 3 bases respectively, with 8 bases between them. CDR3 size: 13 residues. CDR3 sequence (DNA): TGTGCCAGCAGCCAAACCGGGGACTACGAGCAGTACTTC. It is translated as CASSQTGDYEQYF.

CDR3 sequence: CASSLGPYRGPLNYGYTF. CDR3 nucleotides: TGCGCCAGCAGCTTGGGACCCTACAGGGGACCCCTTAACTATGGCTACACCTTC. J is TRBJ1-2 and V is TRBV5-1; TRBD1 aligns across 7 bases. The CDR3 runs 18 residues. CDR1 SGHRS and CDR2 YFSETQ come from the germline V gene. Unmatched junction bases numbered 12, after V lost 0 bases and J lost 1 base.

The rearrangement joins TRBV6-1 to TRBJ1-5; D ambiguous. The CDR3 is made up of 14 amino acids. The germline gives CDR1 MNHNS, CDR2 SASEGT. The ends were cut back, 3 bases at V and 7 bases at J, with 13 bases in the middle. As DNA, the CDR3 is TGTGCCAGCAGTGAGACTAGGCCGGGGCAGCCCCAGCATTTT. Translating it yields CASSETRPGQPQHF.

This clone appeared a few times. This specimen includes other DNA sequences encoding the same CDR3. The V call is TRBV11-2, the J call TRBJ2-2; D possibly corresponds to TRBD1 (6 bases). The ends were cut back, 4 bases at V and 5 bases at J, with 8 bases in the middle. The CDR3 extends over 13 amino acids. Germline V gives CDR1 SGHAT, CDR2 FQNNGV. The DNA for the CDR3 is TGTGCCAGCAGCTCCACAGGGACCGGGGAGCTGTTTTTT. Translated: CASSSTGTGELFF.

CDR3 loop: CASSYSTAGADTQYF. CDR3 DNA sequence: TGTGCCAGCAGTTACTCGACAGCGGGAGCAGATACGCAGTATTTT. The chain carries TRBV6-5 and TRBJ2-3; 8 bases match TRBD2. V trimming: 0 bases; J trimming: 4 bases; junction bases outside the gene matches: 3. Germline V gene lookup returns CDR1 MNHEY and CDR2 SVGAGI. The CDR3 has 15 amino acids.

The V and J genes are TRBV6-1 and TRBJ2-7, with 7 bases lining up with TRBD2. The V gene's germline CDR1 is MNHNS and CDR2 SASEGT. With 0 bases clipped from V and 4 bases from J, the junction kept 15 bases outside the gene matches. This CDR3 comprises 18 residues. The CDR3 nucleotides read TGTGCCAGCAGTGAAGCGCCGGGTCGCCCTAGCGGATGGTACGAGCAGTACTTC. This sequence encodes CASSEAPGRPSGWYEQYF.

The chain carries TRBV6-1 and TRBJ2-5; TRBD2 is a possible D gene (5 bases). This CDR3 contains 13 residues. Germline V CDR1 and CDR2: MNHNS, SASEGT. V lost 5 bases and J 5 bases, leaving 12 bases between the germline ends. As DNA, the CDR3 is TGTGCCAGCAGTCCTACTAGGGTGGAGACCCAGTACTTC. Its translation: CASSPTRVETQYF.

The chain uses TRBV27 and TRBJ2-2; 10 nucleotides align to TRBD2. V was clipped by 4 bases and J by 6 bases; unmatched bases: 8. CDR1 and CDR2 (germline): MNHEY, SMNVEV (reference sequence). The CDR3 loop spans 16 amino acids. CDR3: CASSSKREGPPGELFF. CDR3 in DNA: TGTGCCAGCAGTTCGAAGCGGGAGGGCCCCCCCGGGGAGCTGTTTTTT.

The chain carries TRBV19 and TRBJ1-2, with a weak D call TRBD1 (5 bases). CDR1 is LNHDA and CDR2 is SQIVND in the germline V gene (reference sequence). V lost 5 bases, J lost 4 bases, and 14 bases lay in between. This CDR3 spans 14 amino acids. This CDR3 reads CASSGQGGSYGYTF. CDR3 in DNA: TGTGCCAGTAGTGGGCAGGGAGGCTCCTATGGCTACACCTTC. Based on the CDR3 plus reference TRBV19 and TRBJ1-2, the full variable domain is DGGITQSPKYLFRKEGQNVTLSCEQNLNHDAMYWYRQDPGQGLRLIYYSQIVNDFQKGDIAEGYSVSREKKESFPLTVTSAQKNPTAFYLCASSGQGGSYGYTFGSGTRLTVV.

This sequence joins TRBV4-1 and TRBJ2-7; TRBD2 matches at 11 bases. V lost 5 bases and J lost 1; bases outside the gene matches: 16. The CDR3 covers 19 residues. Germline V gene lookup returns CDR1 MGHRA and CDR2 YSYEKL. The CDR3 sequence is CASSKGGGLAGGSSYEQYF. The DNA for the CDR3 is TGCGCCAGCAGCAAAGGAGGCGGGCTAGCGGGAGGATCATCCTACGAGCAGTACTTC.

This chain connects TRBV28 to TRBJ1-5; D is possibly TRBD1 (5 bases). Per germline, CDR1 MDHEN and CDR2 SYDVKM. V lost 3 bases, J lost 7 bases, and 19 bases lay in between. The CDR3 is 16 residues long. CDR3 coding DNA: TGTGCCAGCAGTTTCTCCCATAAGGGGCCCAGACAGCCCCAGCATTTT. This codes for CASSFSHKGPRQPQHF.

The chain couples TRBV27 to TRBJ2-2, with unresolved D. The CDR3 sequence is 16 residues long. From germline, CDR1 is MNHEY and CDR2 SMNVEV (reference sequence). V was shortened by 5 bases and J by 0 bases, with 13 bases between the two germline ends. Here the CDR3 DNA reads TGTGCCAGCAGTACCGGTTTCAACGCGAACACCGGGGAGCTGTTTTTT. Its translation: CASSTGFNANTGELFF.